This T cell receptor beta chain was recovered during a study of T-cell reconstitution after alpha-beta-depleted transplantation in children. Preparing the TCRbeta library involved the use of unique molecular identifiers. Each CDR3 protein gets one entry after TCRdb re-called the PCR reads with MiXCR. The top ten hold around 2.5% of the sample, which has 330,000 or so distinct CDR3 sequences, around 10% seen once. This CDR3 is 12 amino acids long. CDR1 is ENHRY, CDR2 SYGVKD, per germline. This clonotype has ten or more counts. One end of the junction does not line up with germline, which may come from a read error.

Sequences were derived from PBMCs from the stem cell graft donor, sampled from the stem cell graft. This rearrangement joins TRBV10-3 to TRBJ2-4, with D unresolved. This TCR was recovered from a human donor who donated a stem cell graft to a child with acute lymphoblastic leukemia. The CDR3 is CATRTVQNIQYF. CDR3 nucleotide sequence: TGTGCCACTCGGACGGTTCAGAACATTCAGTATTTC.